This T cell receptor (beta chain) was sequenced for a study of T cell repertoires in cytomegalovirus infection. Across the whole study: CMV infection and matching HLA type were both indicated by public TCR beta signatures.

As regards this clonotype: The antigen remains unidentified.

Germline CDR1 reads SGDLS; CDR2 reads YYNGEE. CDR3 length equals 17 residues. J lost 10 bases, V lost 4 bases, and 21 bases had no gene match. Via MiXCR, TCRdb re-called the reads, giving one row per CDR3 protein. The sample lists 600,000 to 800,000 distinct CDR3 sequences; 20% to 25% were seen once. General study results and limits: HLA-C-restricted CMV clonotypes gave the most frequent clonotype in two of eight donors.

The TCR sequence derives from a human donor in good health (CMV status not recorded). Some clones in this sample may be carry-over from other donors' samples. V and J are TRBV9 and TRBJ1-1, with 8 positions matching TRBD1. Sequenced: CD8+ T cells from PBMCs. This chain's CDR3 is CASSPNDRGVYSSVAFF. The DNA for the CDR3 is TGTGCCAGCAGCCCAAACGACAGGGGCGTTTACTCCTCAGTAGCTTTCTTT.